Shown below are 20 T cell receptor beta chains from a single sample sequenced in a study of technical replicates of blood from several donors. TCRdb's copy holds only in-frame clones and misses some; the assay was immunoSEQ multiplex PCR. The sample lists tens of thousands of clones; more than 90% were seen once. Sequencing used T cells isolated from PBMCs. The receptors originated from a human donor in good health. Some clones in this sample may be carry-over from other donors' samples.

This rearrangement joins TRBV5-1 to TRBJ1-1; 8 bases fit TRBD1. Germline CDR1 SGHRS, CDR2 YFSETQ. The CDR3 is 13 residues long. V shed 2 bases, J shed 6 bases, and the junction held 3 bases outside the gene matches. CDR3 in DNA: TGCGCCAGCAGCTTACAGGGGGAGTCTGAAGCTTTCTTT. This translates into CASSLQGESEAFF.

The genes are TRBV2 and TRBJ2-6, with 12 nucleotides matching TRBD1. The CDR3 has 18 residues. The trim removed 6 bases at V and 3 bases at J, leaving 9 bases unmatched. The germline gives CDR1 SNHLY, CDR2 FYNNEI. The CDR3 DNA sequence: TGTGCCAGCAGCCCTGACGGGACAGGGGGCGGTGGGGCCAACGTCCTGACTTTC. It specifies CASSPDGTGGGGANVLTF.

The chain uses TRBV7-2 and TRBJ1-5, with 8 bases that match TRBD1. Germline V lookup: CDR1 SGHTA, CDR2 FQGNSA. V lost 5 bases to trimming and J lost 5 bases; unmatched junction nucleotides: 17. The CDR3 is made up of 18 amino acids. CDR3 region: CASSPHRVVDRDDQPQHF. The DNA for the CDR3 is TGTGCCAGCAGCCCGCATAGGGTAGTGGACAGGGACGATCAGCCCCAGCATTTT.

The chain links TRBV10-1 to TRBJ1-5, with a tentative D call TRBD1 (5 bases). The CDR3 is made up of 16 amino acids. The V and J ends lost 4 bases and 0 bases respectively, with 13 bases between them. Germline CDR1 WNHNN, CDR2 SYGVQD (reference sequence). CDR3: CASSADRINSNQPQHF. CDR3 sequence (DNA): TGCGCCAGCAGTGCCGACAGAATCAATAGCAATCAGCCCCAGCATTTT.

This clone was detected only a few times. The chain joins TRBV7-2 to TRBJ1-1; 9 nucleotides agree with TRBD1. There are 13 residues in the CDR3. Germline-derived CDR1 and CDR2 are SGHTA and FQGNSA. The J segment lost 8 bases and the V segment lost 1 base, leaving 2 bases of the junction unmatched. The CDR3 protein is CASSLDRGREAFF. For the CDR3, the DNA is TGTGCCAGCAGCTTAGACAGGGGGCGAGAAGCTTTCTTT.

This clone showed up just a few times. The chain recombines TRBV10-2 with TRBJ2-7; 7 bases map to TRBD1. The V and J ends lost 6 bases and 2 bases, in that order; junction bases with no gene match: 7. The CDR3 is made up of 14 amino acids. Germline values: CDR1 WSHSY, CDR2 SAAADI. The chain's CDR3 is CASSLTGIPYEQYF. The CDR3 DNA follows: TGCGCCAGCAGCCTGACAGGGATCCCCTACGAGCAGTACTTC.

This clone was counted once. Written as DNA, the CDR3 is TGTGCCAGCACAAACAGGGGATACTATGGCTACACCTTC. As protein: CASTNRGYYGYTF. The V and J genes are TRBV19 and TRBJ1-2, with 7 bases identical to TRBD1. Germline CDR1 and CDR2: LNHDA and SQIVND (reference sequence). The CDR3 spans 13 residues. J gave up 3 bases and V 9 bases, and 7 bases lay outside the gene matches. Complete variable domain (other parts from reference TRBV19 and TRBJ1-2): DGGITQSPKYLFRKEGQNVTLSCEQNLNHDAMYWYRQDPGQGLRLIYYSQIVNDFQKGDIAEGYSVSREKKESFPLTVTSAQKNPTAFYLCASTNRGYYGYTFGSGTRLTVV.

The chain couples TRBV7-2 to TRBJ2-5; 7 nucleotides agree with TRBD1. Germline lookup yields CDR1 SGHTA and CDR2 FQGNSA. With 5 bases clipped from V and 5 bases from J, the junction kept 8 bases outside the gene matches. There are 14 residues in the CDR3. The chain's CDR3 is CASSPRTGRETQYF. CDR3 sequence (DNA): TGTGCCAGCAGCCCAAGGACAGGTCGGGAGACCCAGTACTTC.

The gene calls are TRBV2 and TRBJ1-5; 9 nucleotides match TRBD1. The junction had 3 bases not matched to a gene; V was cut back by 4 bases and J by 2 bases. The germline gives CDR1 SNHLY, CDR2 FYNNEI. The CDR3 runs to 15 residues. The CDR3 loop reads CASSVGQGGNQPQHF. The CDR3 bases are TGTGCCAGCAGTGTGGGACAGGGCGGCAATCAGCCCCAGCATTTT.

The chain has TRBV7-3 and TRBJ1-2; D might be TRBD1 (5 bases). Trimming removed 1 base from V and 4 bases from J, with 13 bases in between. CDR3 size: 15 residues. Germline V CDR1 and CDR2: SGHTA, FQGTGA. CDR3 protein: CASSLMVGDSYGYTF. The CDR3 coding sequence is TGTGCCAGCAGCTTAATGGTAGGGGACTCCTATGGCTACACCTTC.

This sequence joins TRBV4-2 and TRBJ2-1, with 13 bases that match TRBD2. The J segment lost 4 bases and the V segment lost 1 base, leaving 4 bases of the junction unmatched. The CDR3 has 17 residues. CDR1 is LGHNA and CDR2 is YNFKEQ in the germline V gene. CDR3 sequence: CASSQGTSGRKYNEQFF. The CDR3 DNA reads TGTGCCAGCAGCCAAGGGACTAGCGGGAGAAAATACAATGAGCAGTTCTTC.

This sequence joins TRBV28 and TRBJ2-7, with a weak D call TRBD2 (5 bases). Per the germline V gene, CDR1 is MDHEN and CDR2 is SYDVKM. This CDR3 has 13 amino acids. The V end was cut by 3 bases, the J end by 4 bases, with 10 bases between. CDR3 DNA sequence: TGTGCCAGCAGTTTTCCTACTAGTTACGAGCAGTACTTC. This gives the protein CASSFPTSYEQYF.

This rearrangement joins TRBV11-3 to TRBJ2-3; D possibly corresponds to TRBD1 (6 bases). Germline CDR1 reads SGHNT; CDR2 reads YENEEA. The CDR3 contains 14 residues. V shed 5 bases and J shed 6 bases, with 15 bases lying between them. The CDR3 DNA reads TGTGCCAGCAGCCAGCCAGGGGACCTGGATACGCAGTATTTT. This encodes CASSQPGDLDTQYF.

This chain links TRBV14 with TRBJ2-7; D is possibly TRBD2 (6 bases). V gave up 4 bases and J gave up 1 base, with 8 bases separating them. Germline CDR1 SGHDN, CDR2 FVKESK. The CDR3 contains 13 residues. CDR3 residues: CASSRGLSYEQYF. The CDR3 DNA reads as TGTGCCAGCAGCCGGGGACTTTCCTACGAGCAGTACTTC.

This clone appeared once. CDR3 DNA: TGTGCCAGCAGCTTCTTAAACAGGACCGAGCAGTACTTC. Its protein is CASSFLNRTEQYF. The chain joins TRBV5-5 to TRBJ2-7; weak D call: TRBD1 (5 bases). The CDR3 has 13 residues. V dropped 2 bases and J dropped 6 bases, with 12 bases sitting between them. Germline V lookup: CDR1 SGHKS, CDR2 YYEKEE (reference sequence).

The chain couples TRBV7-2 to TRBJ2-1; 8 nucleotides match TRBD2. The germline CDR1 and CDR2 sequences are SGHTA and FQGNSA. V lost 0 bases, J lost 0 bases, and 1 base stayed unmatched. This CDR3 has 16 amino acids. The CDR3 nucleotides are TGTGCCAGCAGCTTAGCTGGGACTAGCTCCTACAATGAGCAGTTCTTC. Protein: CASSLAGTSSYNEQFF.

This chain uses TRBV7-9 with TRBJ1-1, with 7 bases aligning to TRBD1. V trimming: 3 bases; J trimming: 4 bases; junction bases outside the gene matches: 5. The CDR3 loop spans 14 amino acids. Per the germline V gene, CDR1 is SEHNR and CDR2 is FQNEAQ (reference sequence). CDR3 sequence (DNA): TGTGCCAGCAGCTTCCATGCAGGGGGCACTGAAGCTTTCTTT. This codes for CASSFHAGGTEAFF.

This chain uses TRBV5-1 with TRBJ2-3; 11 positions agree with TRBD1. From germline, CDR1 is SGHRS and CDR2 YFSETQ. With V trimmed by 0 bases and J by 6 bases, 3 bases remained unmatched. The CDR3 runs to 15 residues. The CDR3 region has the DNA TGCGCCAGCAGCTTGGAGGACAGGGGGCTGGATACGCAGTATTTT. Translation: CASSLEDRGLDTQYF. The variable domain in full, completed from reference TRBV5-1 and TRBJ2-3, reads KAGVTQTPRYLIKTRGQQVTLSCSPISGHRSVSWYQQTPGQGLQFLFEYFSETQRNKGNFPGRFSGRQFSNSRSEMNVSTLELGDSALYLCASSLEDRGLDTQYFGPGTRLTVL.

The chain uses TRBV14 and TRBJ1-1; a possible D gene is TRBD1 (5 bases). Trimming left V 4 bases short and J 8 bases short, with 23 bases between. This CDR3 has 16 amino acids. The V gene's germline CDR1 is SGHDN and CDR2 FVKESK. CDR3 in DNA: TGTGCCAGCAGCCTATTGGGGGGGTCCGTACTAGTCGAAGCTTTCTTT. It is translated as CASSLLGGSVLVEAFF.

V is TRBV19 and J is TRBJ1-2; 8 nucleotides agree with TRBD1. The J segment lost 4 bases and the V segment lost 4 bases, leaving 5 bases of the junction unmatched. This CDR3 has 14 residues. Germline CDR1 and CDR2: LNHDA and SQIVND (reference sequence). CDR3 region: CASSTAGGFYGYTF. Here the CDR3 DNA reads TGTGCCAGTAGTACGGCAGGGGGCTTCTATGGCTACACCTTC.